The 4 T cell receptor beta chains below all came from one sample that was sequenced in a study of T-cell memory formation after mild COVID-19. Each CDR3 protein is one row after TCRdb ran MiXCR on the 5' RACE reads. The repertoire holds some 200,000 distinct CDR3 sequences, with around 8.8% as singletons. Material for sequencing was PBMCs or a T cell subset sorted from them (not recorded which). The receptor source for this set is a man younger than 35 who had mild COVID-19 (a few samples of this study predate the infection). Cell type and time point are not known.

This clonotype has at least ten counts. CDR3 loop: CASNHRRVSYNEQFF. CDR3 coding DNA: TGTGCCAGCAACCATAGGCGAGTATCCTACAATGAGCAGTTCTTC. The genes are TRBV12-3 or TRBV12-4 and TRBJ2-1; D gene unclear. Trimming removed 7 bases at V and 1 base at J, with 14 bases between. The CDR3 loop spans 15 amino acids.

This clonotype was observed a few times. The chain uses TRBV10-3 and TRBJ2-3; D remains ambiguous. The CDR3 spans 14 residues. V was clipped by 3 bases and J by 3 bases, with 10 bases between them. CDR1 and CDR2 from the germline V gene are ENHRY and SYGVKD. The chain's CDR3 is CAISDLDWTDTQYF. CDR3 in DNA: TGTGCCATCAGTGACCTCGACTGGACAGATACGCAGTATTTT.

This clonotype was counted at least ten times. V is TRBV5-1 and J is TRBJ2-7, with 11 bases that match TRBD1. CDR1 is SGHRS, CDR2 YFSETQ, per germline. V gave up 4 bases and J gave up 2 bases; unmatched junction bases: 5. CDR3 length equals 15 residues. CDR3 residues: CASSRPGQGAYEQYF. Written as DNA, the CDR3 is TGCGCCAGCAGCAGACCGGGACAGGGGGCCTACGAGCAGTACTTC.

The chain is built from TRBV12-3 or TRBV12-4 and TRBJ1-5; D is unresolved. Trimming shortened V by 7 bases and J by 7 bases, and 14 bases separated the two germline ends. The CDR3 totals 13 residues. CDR3 sequence reads: CASTLGPQQPQHF. The CDR3 DNA reads TGTGCCAGCACCTTAGGCCCTCAGCAGCCCCAGCATTTT.